This T cell receptor beta chain was profiled in a study of beta chain features in type 1 diabetes. Study context: Analysis included 95 million to 140 million sorted cells drawn from all samples. Study-level points and caveats: Moderately but significantly shorter TCRB CDR3s were found in Type 1 diabetes patients in all four CD4+ subsets. Whether HLA type influences TCRB rearrangement remained unresolved here. For patients, the naive, central memory and Treg TCRB repertoires appeared more alike than for healthy donors.

Sequencing targeted expressed TCRB transcripts, as all isolated RNA had been reverse transcribed. Sequencing of naive, central memory and regulatory T cell samples gave an average of approximately 3.5 million reads. Repertoires were generated with immunoSEQ multiplex PCR, while TCRdb's copy carries only in-frame clones and drops some. The table has tens of thousands of clones, roughly 49% seen once. Deletions cut 6 bases from V and 3 bases from J, with 12 bases between. The CDR3 sequence is 14 residues long. Germline CDR1 is LNHDA and CDR2 is SQIVND (reference sequence). On this clone: No antigen is known for it.

The clonotype comes from a man in his thirties or forties with type 1 diabetes. The rearrangement joins TRBV19 to TRBJ2-1; tentatively, D is TRBD1 (6 bases). Material for sequencing was central memory CD4+ T cells from blood. The CDR3 loop is CASRQGASYNEQFF. In nucleotides, the CDR3 is TGTGCCAGTAGACAGGGTGCTAGCTACAATGAGCAGTTCTTC.